This section outlines one T cell receptor (beta chain) sequence together with its context. Its antigen is undetermined. Sequencing used immunoSEQ multiplex PCR; TCRdb keeps in-frame clones, though not all of them. The data show 110,000 to 150,000 clones, about 93% seen once. Germline assignment: CDR1 KGHSH and CDR2 LQKENI. Trimming shortened V by 1 base and J by 7 bases, and 11 bases separated the two germline ends. This CDR3 is built from 15 residues. The data belong to a study of T cell responses to AZD1222 COVID-19 vaccine. Overall study context: Researchers grouped second doses given at about 4 or about 12 weeks into one pool.

Overall study results and limits: Vaccine-associated CD4 TCRs ranged over spike, dominating at 160-218 and 743-854. White British ancestry dominated among donors, who included more females, and clonal diversity was possibly underestimated.

This receptor was taken from an adult in good health. This rearrangement joins TRBV18 to TRBJ1-6; tentative D call: TRBD1 (6 bases). The sequences come from peripheral blood, collected on day 0 of AZD1222 vaccination. The CDR3 spells CASSPLQGSNSPLHF. The CDR3 DNA reads TGTGCCAGCTCACCACTACAGGGATCGAATTCACCCCTCCACTTT.